This TCR beta chain was sequenced during a study of spatial heterogeneity in lung cancer. Study context: Among detected sequences, beta-chain ones consistently exceeded alpha-chain ones in number.

The germline V gene has CDR1 SGHRS and CDR2 YFSETQ. V gave up 0 bases and J gave up 5 bases, with 15 bases separating them. CDR3 length: 16 amino acids. TCRdb re-called the 5' RACE reads through MiXCR, storing one row per CDR3 protein. The sample has tens of thousands of distinct CDR3 sequences, 6% to 8% seen once. Time point defined: sample taken at primary tumor resection. TCRs were sequenced from unsorted whole RNA of tumor, nontumor lung or PBMC. This clonotype was detected many times. The V and J genes are TRBV5-1 and TRBJ2-1; D is perhaps TRBD1 or TRBD2 (5 bases each). The starting material was PBMCs, obtained at surgery. The source of this sequence is a male donor with early-stage non-small cell lung cancer. The CDR3 region is CASSLGSGLANNEQFF. DNA of the CDR3: TGCGCCAGCAGCTTGGGATCGGGGCTGGCTAACAATGAGCAGTTCTTC. The whole variable domain, remainder taken from reference TRBV5-1 and TRBJ2-1, is KAGVTQTPRYLIKTRGQQVTLSCSPISGHRSVSWYQQTPGQGLQFLFEYFSETQRNKGNFPGRFSGRQFSNSRSEMNVSTLELGDSALYLCASSLGSGLANNEQFFGPGTRLTVL.